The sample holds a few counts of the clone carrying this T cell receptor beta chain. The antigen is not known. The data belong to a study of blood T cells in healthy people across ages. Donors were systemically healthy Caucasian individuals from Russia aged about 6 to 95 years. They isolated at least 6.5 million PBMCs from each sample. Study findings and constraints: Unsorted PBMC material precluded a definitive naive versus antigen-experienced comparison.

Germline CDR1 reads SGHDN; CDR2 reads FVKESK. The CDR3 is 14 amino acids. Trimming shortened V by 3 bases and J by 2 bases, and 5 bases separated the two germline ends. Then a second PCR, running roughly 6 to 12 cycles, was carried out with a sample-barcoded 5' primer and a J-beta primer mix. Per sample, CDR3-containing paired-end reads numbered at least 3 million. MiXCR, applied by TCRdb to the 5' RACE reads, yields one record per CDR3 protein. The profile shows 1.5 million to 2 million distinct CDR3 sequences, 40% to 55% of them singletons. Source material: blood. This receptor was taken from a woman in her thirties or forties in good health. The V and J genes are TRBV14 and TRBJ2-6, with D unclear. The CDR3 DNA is TGTGCCAGCAGCCAGAATCCTGGGGCCAACGTCCTGACTTTC. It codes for CASSQNPGANVLTF. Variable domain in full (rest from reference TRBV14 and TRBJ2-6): EAGVTQFPSHSVIEKGQTVTLRCDPISGHDNLYWYRRVMGKEIKFLLHFVKESKQDESGMPNNRFLAERTGGTYSTLKVQPAELEDSGVYFCASSQNPGANVLTFGAGSRLTVL.